Detailed here is one TCR beta chain. It lacks a known antigen. No much larger clone is present one base from it, and per-base qualities are unavailable. The CDR3 covers 16 residues, taking in both the cysteine and the phenylalanine. The DNA shown is the 48-base CDR3, in frame from base 1. Trimmed from V: 7 bases; trimmed from J: 0 bases; junction bases lacking a gene match: 10. Per the germline V gene (reference sequence), MNHNY is the CDR1 and SVGAGI is the CDR2. Using the deep immunoSEQ assay, multiplex PCR amplified TCR CDR3 regions from genomic DNA. Genomic DNA extracted from each cell subset was distributed evenly over all wells of several immunoSEQ 96-well plates, and each plate served as one replicate. Each replicate PCR for sorted subsets received approximately 220 ng genomic DNA, equal to roughly 30,000 T cell genomes. Purified libraries were quantified with a Qubit 3.0 fluorometer, sized on a Bioanalyzer 2100, and re-quantified with the KAPA Library Quantification kit. Every immunoSEQ 96-well plate was sequenced on a dedicated single-read 150-cycle Illumina NextSeq 550 flow cell. The published analysis was carried out like this. Because the immunoSEQ output held only junctional sequences and lacked quality scores, the filtering could not match the filtering applied to full-length reads. To assign V/J genes and CDR3, sequences were annotated against IMGT germline references using PyIR, a Python wrapper for IgBLAST v1.9. Reads were removed for weak V/J assignments (E-value above 1e-6), missing CDR3, stop codons, out-of-frame junctions, or ambiguous translated residues. V3J clonotypes were defined as sequences sharing an identical inferred V gene, J gene, and CDR3 amino acid sequence. Percentage overlap between repertoires was calculated by dividing the number of shared unique clonotypes by the size of the smaller repertoire. RTK rarefaction, the Chao1 estimator, and Recon v2.1 estimates of unobserved clonotypes were used to assess repertoire richness. Generation probabilities were computed with OLGA for all TCRbeta clonotypes obtained by the gDNA method from several donors. The table was pulled from immuneACCESS by TCRdb, which kept in-frame rearrangements only. Such tables lose some clones; where checked, under half of the loss comes from unresolved V genes, and the rest has no known cause. V, J and clone size reflect that table, while D and trimming were determined from the DNA. This sample gives 1 million to 1.3 million clones in total; around 82% of them show up just once. Together, the top ten hold 0.55% to 0.7% of the sample.

The data originate from a study of shared clonotypes between healthy human individuals (dated by TCRdb to the early 2020s). For the study in its entirety: A few men and a couple of women, aged 18 to 49 years, made up the cohort. For each donor, CD4 naive and CD4 memory were each given three plates, CD8 naive was given two plates, and CD8 memory was given one plate. Libraries were prepared and TCR repertoires were sequenced by different laboratories using diverse techniques, in order to increase sequencing depth and limit assay-specific biases. To estimate repertoire size and how much clonotype sharing occurs between individuals, the study deeply sequenced the blood TCR repertoires of 5 or 6 healthy adults. Between about 0.8 and 8.9 billion PBMCs per donor were obtained by leukapheresis.

The paper as a whole reports these results and caveats: Across a handful of donors, approximately 4.6% of naive CD4, approximately 3.6% of naive CD8, 2.3% of memory CD4, and approximately 0.4% of memory CD8 clonotypes were shared. Naive subsets generally had larger estimated clonotype richness than memory subsets did. Sampling was limited to blood, and TCR repertoires in tissue likely differ from TCR repertoires in blood. Rarefaction of sorted-subset datasets indicated incomplete sequencing despite the large sequencing depth. The genetic and exposure-history diversity represented was limited by the small number of donors. Compared with non-shared clonotypes, clonotypes shared by all four sorted-subset donors had higher generation probabilities. Pairwise subsampling indicated that sequencing depth was expected to affect the degree of clonotype sharing among donors.

Healthy HIV-negative adults with no recently reported acute infections or vaccinations were included as donors. Every donor was a Caucasian adult living in Nashville, Tennessee, USA. Magnetic negative selection was used to enrich CD4+ T cells, after which naive cells were positively selected on CD45RA and the negative fraction became the memory subset. Blood was obtained by leukapheresis, after which PBMCs were separated by Ficoll-Histopaque density gradient centrifugation and cryopreserved in liquid nitrogen vapor phase. Analytical flow cytometry was used to check the purity and quantity of each magnetically sorted T cell population. Each sorted fraction had its genomic DNA isolated and then quantified by UV absorbance on a Nanodrop 2000c.

The V and J segments used are TRBV6-6 and TRBJ2-3; 7 bases in the junction line up with TRBD2. The origin of this receptor is a man between 18 and 29 years old in good health. Some clones in this sample may be carry-over from other donors' samples. Sample: memory CD4+ T cells from PBMCs. The sample's cell subset or site label is to be understood as: CD45RA-negative fraction. The nucleotides read TGTGCCAGCAAAGGAAGGGAGGGCCTGAGCACAGATACGCAGTATTTT. It codes for CASKGREGLSTDTQYF.